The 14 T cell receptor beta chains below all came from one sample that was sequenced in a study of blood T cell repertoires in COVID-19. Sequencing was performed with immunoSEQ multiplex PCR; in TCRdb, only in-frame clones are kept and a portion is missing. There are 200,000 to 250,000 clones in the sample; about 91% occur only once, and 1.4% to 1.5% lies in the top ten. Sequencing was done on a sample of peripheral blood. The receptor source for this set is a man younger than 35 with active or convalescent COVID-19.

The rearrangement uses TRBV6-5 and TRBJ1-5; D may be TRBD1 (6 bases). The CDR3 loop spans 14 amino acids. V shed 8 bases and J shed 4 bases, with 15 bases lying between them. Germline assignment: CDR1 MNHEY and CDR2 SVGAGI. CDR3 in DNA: TGTGCCAGCGGAGCGGCAGGGGAAAATCAGCCCCAGCATTTT. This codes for CASGAAGENQPQHF.

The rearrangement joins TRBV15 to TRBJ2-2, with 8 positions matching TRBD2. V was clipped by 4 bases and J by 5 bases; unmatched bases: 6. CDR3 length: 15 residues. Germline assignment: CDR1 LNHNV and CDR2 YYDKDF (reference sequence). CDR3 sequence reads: CATSKAGGRTGELFF. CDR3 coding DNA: TGTGCCACCAGCAAGGCGGGAGGAAGGACCGGGGAGCTGTTTTTT.

The CDR3 loop reads CASSVGVAGNYEQYF. CDR3 nucleotide sequence: TGTGCCAGCAGCGTAGGGGTAGCGGGAAACTACGAGCAGTACTTC. The genes are TRBV9 and TRBJ2-7; TRBD2 aligns across 8 bases. Germline loops: CDR1 SGDLS, CDR2 YYNGEE. This CDR3 has 15 residues. V shed 0 bases, J shed 3 bases, and the junction held 5 bases outside the gene matches.

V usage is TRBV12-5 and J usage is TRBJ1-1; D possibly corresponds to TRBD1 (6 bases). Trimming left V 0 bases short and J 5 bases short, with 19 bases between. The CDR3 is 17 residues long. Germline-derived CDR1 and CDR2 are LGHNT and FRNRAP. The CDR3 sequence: CASGLVPGGGPGTEAFF. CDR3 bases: TGTGCTAGTGGTTTGGTTCCCGGGGGGGGCCCTGGGACTGAAGCTTTCTTT.

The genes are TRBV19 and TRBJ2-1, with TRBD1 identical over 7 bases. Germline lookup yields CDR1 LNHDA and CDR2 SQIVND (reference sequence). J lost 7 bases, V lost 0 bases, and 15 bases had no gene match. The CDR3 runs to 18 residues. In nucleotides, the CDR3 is TGTGCCAGTAGTATAGAAGGCCGGGACAGTCGAAGGTGGAATGAGCAGTTCTTC. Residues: CASSIEGRDSRRWNEQFF.

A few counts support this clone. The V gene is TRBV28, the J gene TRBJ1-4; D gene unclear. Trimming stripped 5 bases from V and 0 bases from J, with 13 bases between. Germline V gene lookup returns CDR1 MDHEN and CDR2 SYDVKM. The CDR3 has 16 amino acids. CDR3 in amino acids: CASSPEKRTTNEKLFF. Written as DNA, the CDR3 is TGTGCCAGCAGTCCTGAGAAGCGAACAACTAATGAAAAACTGTTTTTT.

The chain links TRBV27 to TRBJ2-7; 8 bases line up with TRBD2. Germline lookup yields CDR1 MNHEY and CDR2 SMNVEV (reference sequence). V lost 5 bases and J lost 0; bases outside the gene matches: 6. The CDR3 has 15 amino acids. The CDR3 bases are TGTGCCAGCAGTCCTACTAGCGGAAGCTCCTACGAGCAGTACTTC. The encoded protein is CASSPTSGSSYEQYF.

CDR3 nucleotide sequence: TGTGCCAGCAGCCAAGAAAACGGTTTCGCCACCGAACTGTTTTTT. Translated, it gives CASSQENGFATELFF. This sequence joins TRBV4-2 and TRBJ1-4; D call uncertain. Germline loops: CDR1 LGHNA, CDR2 YNFKEQ. This CDR3 has 15 residues. V was cut by 0 bases and J by 12 bases, with 17 bases left in between.

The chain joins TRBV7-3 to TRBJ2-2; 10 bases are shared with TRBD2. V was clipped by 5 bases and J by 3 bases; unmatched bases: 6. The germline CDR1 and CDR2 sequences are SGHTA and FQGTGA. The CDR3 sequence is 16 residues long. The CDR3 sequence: CASSPSGSGHTGELFF. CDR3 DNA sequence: TGTGCCAGCAGCCCTAGCGGGAGTGGTCACACCGGGGAGCTGTTTTTT.

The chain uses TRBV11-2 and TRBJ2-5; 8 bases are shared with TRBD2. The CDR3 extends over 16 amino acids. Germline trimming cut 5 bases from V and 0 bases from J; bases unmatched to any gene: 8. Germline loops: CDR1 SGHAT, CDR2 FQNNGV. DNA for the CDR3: TGTGCCAGCAGCATCCGCGGGAGGCCAAACCAAGAGACCCAGTACTTC. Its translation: CASSIRGRPNQETQYF.

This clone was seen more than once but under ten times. CDR3 amino acids: CASSVSLLGQTNTQYF. CDR3 DNA: TGTGCCAGCAGCGTAAGTCTTCTAGGACAGACGAATACGCAGTATTTT. This sequence joins TRBV9 and TRBJ2-3; D might be TRBD1 (6 bases). The CDR3 loop spans 16 amino acids. With 1 base removed from V and 7 bases from J, the gap between germline ends came to 19 bases. Per germline, CDR1 SGDLS and CDR2 YYNGEE.

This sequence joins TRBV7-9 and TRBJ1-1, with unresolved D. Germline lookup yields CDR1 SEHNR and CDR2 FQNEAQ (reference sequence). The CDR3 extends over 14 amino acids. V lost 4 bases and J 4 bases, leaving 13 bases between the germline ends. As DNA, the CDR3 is TGTGCCAGCAGCTCGCCGAACAGCGGCACTGAAGCTTTCTTT. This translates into CASSSPNSGTEAFF.

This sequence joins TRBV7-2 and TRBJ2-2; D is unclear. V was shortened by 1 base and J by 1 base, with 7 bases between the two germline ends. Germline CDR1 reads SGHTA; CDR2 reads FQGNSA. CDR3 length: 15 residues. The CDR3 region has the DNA TGTGCCAGCAGCTTAGTCTCGGGGAACACCGGGGAGCTGTTTTTT. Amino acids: CASSLVSGNTGELFF. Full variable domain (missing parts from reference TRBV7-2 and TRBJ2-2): GAGVSQSPSNKVTEKGKDVELRCDPISGHTALYWYRQSLGQGLEFLIYFQGNSAPDKSGLPSDRFSAERTGGSVSTLTIQRTQQEDSAVYLCASSLVSGNTGELFFGEGSRLTVL.

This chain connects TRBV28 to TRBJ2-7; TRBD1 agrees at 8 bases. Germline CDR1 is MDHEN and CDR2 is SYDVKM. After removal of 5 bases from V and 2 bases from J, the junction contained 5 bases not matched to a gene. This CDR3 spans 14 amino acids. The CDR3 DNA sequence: TGTGCCAGCAGTCCACCGGACAGGGCCTACGAGCAGTACTTC. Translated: CASSPPDRAYEQYF.